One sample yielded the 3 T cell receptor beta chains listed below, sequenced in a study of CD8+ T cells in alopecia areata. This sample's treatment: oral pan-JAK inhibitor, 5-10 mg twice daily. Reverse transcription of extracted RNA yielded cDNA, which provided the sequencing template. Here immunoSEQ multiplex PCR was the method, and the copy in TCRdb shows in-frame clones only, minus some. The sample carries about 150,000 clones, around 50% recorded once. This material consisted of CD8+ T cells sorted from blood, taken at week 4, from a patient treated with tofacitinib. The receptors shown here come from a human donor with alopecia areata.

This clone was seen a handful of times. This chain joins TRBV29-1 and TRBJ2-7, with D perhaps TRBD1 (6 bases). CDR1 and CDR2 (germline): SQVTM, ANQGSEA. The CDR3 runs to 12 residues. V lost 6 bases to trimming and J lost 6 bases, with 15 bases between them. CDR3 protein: CSVQAGEFEQYF. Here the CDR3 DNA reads TGCAGCGTCCAAGCAGGGGAATTCGAGCAGTACTTC.

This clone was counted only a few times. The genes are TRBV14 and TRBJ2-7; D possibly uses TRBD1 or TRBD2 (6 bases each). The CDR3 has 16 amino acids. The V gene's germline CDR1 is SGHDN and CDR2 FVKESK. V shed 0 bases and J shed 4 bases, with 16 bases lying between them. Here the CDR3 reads CASSQDPGGEDYEQYF. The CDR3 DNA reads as TGTGCCAGCAGCCAAGATCCCGGGGGCGAGGATTACGAGCAGTACTTC.

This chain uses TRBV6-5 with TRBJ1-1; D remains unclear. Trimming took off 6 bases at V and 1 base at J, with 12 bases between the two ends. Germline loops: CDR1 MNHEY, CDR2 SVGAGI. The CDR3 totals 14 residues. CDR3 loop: CASSLTEGNTEAFF. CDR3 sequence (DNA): TGTGCCAGCAGCCTTACAGAAGGGAACACTGAAGCTTTCTTT.